These 9 T cell receptor beta chains originate from one sample sequenced in a study of blood T cell repertoires in COVID-19. Generated by immunoSEQ multiplex PCR, the TCRdb table keeps only in-frame clones and is missing some. Seen here are some 45,000 clones, roughly 90% observed once, and the top ten hold over 15%. The sequenced sample was peripheral blood. The receptors were sampled from a man in his sixties with active COVID-19.

This chain joins TRBV13 and TRBJ1-2; tentative D call: TRBD1 (5 bases). Germline V CDR1 and CDR2: PRHDT, FYEKMQ (reference sequence). The CDR3 loop spans 12 amino acids. V was pared by 5 bases and J by 6 bases, with 10 bases between. The chain's CDR3 is CASSVGLNGYTF. CDR3 DNA sequence: TGTGCCAGCAGCGTGGGGCTTAATGGCTACACCTTC.

V and J are TRBV28 and TRBJ2-2, with D tentatively TRBD2 (6 bases). CDR3 length: 16 amino acids. Germline assignment: CDR1 MDHEN and CDR2 SYDVKM. Trimming removed 5 bases from V and 0 bases from J, with 13 bases in between. DNA for the CDR3: TGTGCCAGCAGTCAAGGCTTAGCGGCGAACACCGGGGAGCTGTTTTTT. Residues: CASSQGLAANTGELFF.

The chain uses TRBV4-2 and TRBJ2-7, with D hard to call. Trimming stripped 0 bases from V and 6 bases from J, with 15 bases between. The CDR3 loop spans 15 amino acids. Germline assignment: CDR1 LGHNA and CDR2 YNFKEQ. DNA for the CDR3: TGTGCCAGCAGCCAAGAAGGCGCGGCCTTTTTCGAGCAGTACTTC. Encoded protein: CASSQEGAAFFEQYF.

This sequence joins TRBV5-1 and TRBJ2-7, with TRBD1 identical over 8 bases. CDR1 and CDR2 (germline): SGHRS, YFSETQ. CDR3 size: 14 residues. With 5 bases clipped from V and 4 bases from J, the junction kept 8 bases outside the gene matches. The CDR3 is CASSPDRAGYEQYF. In nucleotides, the CDR3 is TGCGCCAGCAGTCCGGACAGGGCCGGGTACGAGCAGTACTTC.

V usage is TRBV19 and J usage is TRBJ1-2; weak D call: TRBD1 (6 bases). The CDR3 consists of 15 residues. Germline lookup yields CDR1 LNHDA and CDR2 SQIVND (reference sequence). Trimming removed 3 bases from V and 3 bases from J, with 14 bases in between. CDR3: CASSMEYRVYYGYTF. CDR3 sequence (DNA): TGTGCCAGTAGTATGGAATACAGGGTCTACTATGGCTACACCTTC.

V is TRBV30 and J is TRBJ2-3, with D perhaps TRBD2 (5 bases). The germline V and J ends were trimmed by 0 bases and 4 bases, with 8 bases remaining between them. The CDR3 length is 13 residues. Germline V lookup: CDR1 GTSNPN, CDR2 SVGIG (reference sequence). The CDR3 bases are TGTGCCTGGAGTGTACGCGGGTCAGATACGCAGTATTTT. Translated: CAWSVRGSDTQYF.

The rearrangement uses TRBV30 and TRBJ2-1; TRBD2 matches at 11 bases. Germline CDR1 GTSNPN, CDR2 SVGIG (reference sequence). The CDR3 loop spans 14 amino acids. J gave up 9 bases and V 5 bases, and 9 bases lay outside the gene matches. CDR3 coding DNA: TGTGCCTGGCAAGGACTAGCGGGTGGGAGTGAGCAGTTCTTC. It specifies CAWQGLAGGSEQFF.

The chain combines TRBV7-2 with TRBJ2-1; 9 bases match TRBD1. V lost 5 bases, J lost 7 bases, and 3 bases stayed unmatched. CDR3 size: 13 residues. Germline V CDR1 and CDR2: SGHTA, FQGNSA. This chain's CDR3 is CASSTGGINEQFF. DNA of the CDR3: TGTGCCAGCAGCACAGGGGGCATTAATGAGCAGTTCTTC.

The rearrangement uses TRBV23-1 and TRBJ2-5; TRBD2 matches at 7 bases. TRBV23-1 is recorded as an ORF, its role being uncertain. There are 15 residues in the CDR3. V shed 1 base, J shed 0 bases, and the junction held 2 bases outside the gene matches. The DNA for the CDR3 is TGCGCCAGCAGTCAATGCGGGACTAACCAAGAGACCCAGTACTTC. Translated, it gives CASSQCGTNQETQYF.